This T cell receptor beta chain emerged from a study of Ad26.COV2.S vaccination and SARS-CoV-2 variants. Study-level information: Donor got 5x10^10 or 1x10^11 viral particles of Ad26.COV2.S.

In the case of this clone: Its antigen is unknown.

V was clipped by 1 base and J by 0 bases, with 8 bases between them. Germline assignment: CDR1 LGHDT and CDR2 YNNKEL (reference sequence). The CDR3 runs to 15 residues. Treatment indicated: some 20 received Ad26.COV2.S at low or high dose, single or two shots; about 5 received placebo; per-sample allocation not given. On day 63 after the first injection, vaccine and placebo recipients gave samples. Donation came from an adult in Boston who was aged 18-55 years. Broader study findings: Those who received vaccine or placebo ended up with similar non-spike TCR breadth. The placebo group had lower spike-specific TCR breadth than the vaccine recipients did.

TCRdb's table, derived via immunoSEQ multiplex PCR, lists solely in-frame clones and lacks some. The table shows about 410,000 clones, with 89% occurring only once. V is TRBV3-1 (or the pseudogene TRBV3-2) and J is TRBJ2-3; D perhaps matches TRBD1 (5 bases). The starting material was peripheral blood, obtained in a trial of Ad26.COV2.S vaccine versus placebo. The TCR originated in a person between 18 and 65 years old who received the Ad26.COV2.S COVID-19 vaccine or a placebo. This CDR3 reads CASSQGSGSTDTQYF. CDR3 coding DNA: TGTGCCAGCAGCCAAGGTTCAGGGAGCACAGATACGCAGTATTTT.